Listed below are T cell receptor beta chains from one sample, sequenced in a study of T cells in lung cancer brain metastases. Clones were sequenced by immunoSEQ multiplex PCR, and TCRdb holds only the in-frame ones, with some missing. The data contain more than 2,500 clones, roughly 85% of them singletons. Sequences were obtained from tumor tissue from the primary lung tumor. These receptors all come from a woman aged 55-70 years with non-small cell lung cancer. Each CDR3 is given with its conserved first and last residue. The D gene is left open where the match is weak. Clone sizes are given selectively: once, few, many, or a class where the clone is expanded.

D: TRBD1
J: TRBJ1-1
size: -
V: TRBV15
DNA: TGTGCCACCAGCAGGAATCTACAGGGGGCTGAAGCTTTCTTT
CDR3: CATSRNLQGAEAFF

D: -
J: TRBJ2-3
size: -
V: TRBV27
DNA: TGTGCCAGCAGTCCCCAAGTTCGACTGTTTCCCCATACGCAGTATTTT
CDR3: CASSPQVRLFPHTQYF

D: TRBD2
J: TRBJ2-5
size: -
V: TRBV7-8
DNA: TGTGCCAGCAGTCGTAGCGGGGGGGTAAAAGAGACCCAGTACTTC
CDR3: CASSRSGGVKETQYF

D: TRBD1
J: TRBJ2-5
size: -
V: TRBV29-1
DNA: TGCAGCGATCGACAGGGTGGACAAGAGACCCAGTACTTC
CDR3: CSDRQGGQETQYF

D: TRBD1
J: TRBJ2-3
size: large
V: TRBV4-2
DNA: TGTGCCAGCAGCCAAGGGGCAGGGGGAATGGGGGATACGCAGTATTTT
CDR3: CASSQGAGGMGDTQYF

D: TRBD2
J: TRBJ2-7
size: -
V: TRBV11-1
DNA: TGTGCCAGCAGCCTCCCCCTGGCTAGCGGGAACTCCTACGAGCAGTACTTC
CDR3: CASSLPLASGNSYEQYF

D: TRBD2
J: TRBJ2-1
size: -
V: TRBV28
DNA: TGTGCCAGCAGTTCAGGGACTAGCGGACCTGTTGGGCAGTTCTTC
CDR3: CASSSGTSGPVGQFF

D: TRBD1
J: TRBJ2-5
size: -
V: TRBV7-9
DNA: TGTGCCAGCAGCACCCGACAGGGCGGAATGGAGACCCAGTACTTC
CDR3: CASSTRQGGMETQYF

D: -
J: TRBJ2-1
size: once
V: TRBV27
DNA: TGTGCCAGCAGTTCCCGGCTTAATGAGCAGTTCTTC
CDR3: CASSSRLNEQFF

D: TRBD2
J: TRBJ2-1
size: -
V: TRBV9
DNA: TGTGCCAGCAGCGTAGGGCGGGGGGGCCCCAATGAGCAGTTCTTC
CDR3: CASSVGRGGPNEQFF

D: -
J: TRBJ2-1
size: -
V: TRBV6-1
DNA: TGTGCCAGCAGTGAATTGGCAGGGGTAAGCAATGAGCAGTTCTTC
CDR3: CASSELAGVSNEQFF

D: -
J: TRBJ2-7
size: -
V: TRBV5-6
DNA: TGTGCCAGCAGCTACGAACAGGACCTGATTGACGAGCAGTACTTC
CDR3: CASSYEQDLIDEQYF

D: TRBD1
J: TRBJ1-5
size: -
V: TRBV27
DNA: TGTGCCAGCAGTCCGGGACAGTCTCTTAGCAATCAGCTCCAGCATTTT
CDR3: CASSPGQSLSNQLQHF

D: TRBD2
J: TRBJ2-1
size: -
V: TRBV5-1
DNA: TGCGCCAGCAGCCGGACTAGCGGGAGCTACTACAATGAGCAGTTCTTC
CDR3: CASSRTSGSYYNEQFF

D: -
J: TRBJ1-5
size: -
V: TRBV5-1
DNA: TGTGCCAGCAGCTTCGGGGCAAATCAGCCCCAGCATTTT
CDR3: CASSFGANQPQHF

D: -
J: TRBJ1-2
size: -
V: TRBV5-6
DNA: TGTGCCAGCAGCTTGCCCCCCCTCTATGGCTACACCTTC
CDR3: CASSLPPLYGYTF

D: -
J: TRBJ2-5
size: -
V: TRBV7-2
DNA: TGTGCCAGCAGCCCTGGGCGGTGGGAGACCCAGTACTTC
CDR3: CASSPGRWETQYF

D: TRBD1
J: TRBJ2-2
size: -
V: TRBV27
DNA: TGTGCCAGCAGTTTATTCGGGACAGGGGTCACCGGGGAGCTGTTTTTT
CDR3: CASSLFGTGVTGELFF

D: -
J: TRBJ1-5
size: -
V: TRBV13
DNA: TGTGCCAGCAGCTTACAGGGGTCGGGTCAGCCCCAGCATTTT
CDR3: CASSLQGSGQPQHF

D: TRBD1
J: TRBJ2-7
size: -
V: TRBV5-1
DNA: TGCGCCAGCAGCCACGGGACAGGGGGCTACGAGCAGTACTTC
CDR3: CASSHGTGGYEQYF

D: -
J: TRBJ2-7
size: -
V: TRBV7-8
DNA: TGTGCCAGCAGCTTAAGTCGCAGGTCCTACGAGCAGTACTTC
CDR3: CASSLSRRSYEQYF

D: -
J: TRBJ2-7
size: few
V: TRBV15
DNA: TGTGCCACCAGCATGGGACTTGCGGGATCCTACGAGCAGTACTTC
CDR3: CATSMGLAGSYEQYF

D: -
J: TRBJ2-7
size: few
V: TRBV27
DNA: TGTGCCAGCAGACCGGCGCTATCTTTCTACGAGCAGTACTTC
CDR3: CASRPALSFYEQYF

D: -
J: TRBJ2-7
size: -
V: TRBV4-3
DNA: TGCGCCAGCAGCCGACAGGTGGGGGACTACGAGCAGTACTTC
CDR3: CASSRQVGDYEQYF

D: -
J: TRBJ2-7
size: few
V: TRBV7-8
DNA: TGTGCCAGCAGCGCCGGGTTGGCGGAGCAGTACTTC
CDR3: CASSAGLAEQYF

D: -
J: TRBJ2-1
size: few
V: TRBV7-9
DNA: TGTGCCAGCAGCCCCGGGACCAGCGACCGTGAGCAGTTCTTC
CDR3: CASSPGTSDREQFF

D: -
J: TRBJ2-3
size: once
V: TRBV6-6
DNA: TGTGCCAGCAGGGGGCACATGGATAGCACAGATACGCAGTATTTT
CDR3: CASRGHMDSTDTQYF

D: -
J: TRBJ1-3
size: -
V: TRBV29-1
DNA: TGCAGCGTTGATGGCTCTGGAAACACCATATATTTT
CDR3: CSVDGSGNTIYF

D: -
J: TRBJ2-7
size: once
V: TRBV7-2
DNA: TGTGCCAGCAGCCCCCCTTTGCGGGGAGGTCAATCAATTATCTACGAGCAGTACTTC
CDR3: CASSPPLRGGQSIIYEQYF

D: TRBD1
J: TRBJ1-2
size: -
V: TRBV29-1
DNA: TGCAGCGTTGAAGAGGGACAGGGGATTACTAACTATGGCTACACCTTC
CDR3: CSVEEGQGITNYGYTF

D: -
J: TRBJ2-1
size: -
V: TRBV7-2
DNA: TGTGCCAGCAGCTTAGCGGGAGGACGTAATGAGCAGTTCTTC
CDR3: CASSLAGGRNEQFF

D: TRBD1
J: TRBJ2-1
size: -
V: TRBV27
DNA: TGTGCCAGCAGCCTTACAGGGGACTCCTACAATGAGCAGTTCTTC
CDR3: CASSLTGDSYNEQFF

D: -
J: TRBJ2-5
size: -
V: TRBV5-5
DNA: TGTGCCAGCAGCTTGACGGGCGACCGCCCCCAAGAGACCCAGTACTTC
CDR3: CASSLTGDRPQETQYF

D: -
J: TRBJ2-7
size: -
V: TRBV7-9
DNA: TGTGCCAGCAGCTTAACCCCTAGTATATACGAGCAGTACTTC
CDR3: CASSLTPSIYEQYF

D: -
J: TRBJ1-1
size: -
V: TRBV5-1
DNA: TGCGCCAGCAGCTTGGGGTCGGTGAACACTGAAGCTTTCTTT
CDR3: CASSLGSVNTEAFF

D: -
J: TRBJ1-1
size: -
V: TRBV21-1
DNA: TGTGCCAGCATCAGGAAGGGACAGAGATTAACCTGCAATACTGAAGCTTTCTTT
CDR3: CASIRKGQRLTCNTEAFF

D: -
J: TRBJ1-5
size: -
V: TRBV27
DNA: TGTGCCAGCAGTTTAACTGGGTCGGGTCAGCCCCAGCATTTT
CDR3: CASSLTGSGQPQHF

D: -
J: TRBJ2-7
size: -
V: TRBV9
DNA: TGTGCCAGCAACTCCGGTGTTAGAACCTACGAGCAGTACTTC
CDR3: CASNSGVRTYEQYF

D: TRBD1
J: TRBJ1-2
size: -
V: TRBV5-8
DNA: TGTGCCAGCAGCAATCTACAGGGGGCCGATGGCTACACCTTC
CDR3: CASSNLQGADGYTF

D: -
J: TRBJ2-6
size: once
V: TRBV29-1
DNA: TGCAGCGTTGAATTCTTGGGAGGGGCCAACGTCCTGACTTTC
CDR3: CSVEFLGGANVLTF

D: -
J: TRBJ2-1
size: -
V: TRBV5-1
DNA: TGCGCCAGCAGCTCCCCCTTCGCCGGGGACAATGAGCAGTTCTTC
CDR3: CASSSPFAGDNEQFF

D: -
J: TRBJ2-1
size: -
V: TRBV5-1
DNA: TGCGCCAGCAGTGAGGGGTCTGTCAGGAATGAGCAGTTCTTC
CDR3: CASSEGSVRNEQFF

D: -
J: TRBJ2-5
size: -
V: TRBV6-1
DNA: TGTGCCAGCAGTGGGGGAGTTCAAGAGACCCAGTACTTC
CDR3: CASSGGVQETQYF

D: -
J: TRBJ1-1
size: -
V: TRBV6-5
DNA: TGTGCCAGCAGTTTTCTACAGGGTATCGCTTTCTTT
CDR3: CASSFLQGIAFF

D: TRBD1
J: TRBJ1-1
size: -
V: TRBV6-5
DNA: TGTGCCAGCAGCAAAGGGACAGGGATGAACACTGAAGCTTTCTTT
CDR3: CASSKGTGMNTEAFF